The 16 T cell receptor beta chains in this list originate from one sample, sequenced in a study of T cell responses to AZD1222 COVID-19 vaccine (dated by TCRdb to the early 2020s). To prepare the library, the immunoSEQ multiplex PCR assay was applied. What TCRdb holds here is the immuneACCESS table cut down to in-frame rearrangements. Part of the clones is not present; checked against another copy, under half of the missing clones reflect an unresolved V gene, and the others are unexplained. The sample has around 120,000 clones on record, roughly nine tenths of them singletons. The top ten clones comprise roughly 7% of the sample. The time point label, read with the paper, signifies: baseline before first vaccination. Sequenced material: peripheral blood, taken on day 0 of AZD1222 vaccination. These TCRs come from an adult in good health.

This chain links TRBV5-1 with TRBJ2-5; maybe TRBD1 (5 bases). V was trimmed by 4 bases and J by 1 base, leaving 8 bases between them. CDR3 length equals 13 residues. Germline values: CDR1 SGHRS, CDR2 YFSETQ. The CDR3 bases are TGCGCCAGCAGCCCCAGGGCCCAAGAGACCCAGTACTTC. Its protein product is CASSPRAQETQYF.

The rearrangement joins TRBV27 to TRBJ1-6; D might be TRBD1 (5 bases). Trimming left V 7 bases short and J 9 bases short, with 16 bases between. The germline V gene has CDR1 MNHEY and CDR2 SMNVEV (reference sequence). The CDR3 covers 14 residues. The DNA of the CDR3 is TGTGCCAGCACCGTCAGGGTAGAGTCTTCACCCCTCCACTTT. Its translation: CASTVRVESSPLHF.

The rearrangement joins TRBV9 to TRBJ2-2, with a possible D match to TRBD2 (5 bases). This CDR3 region has 14 residues. Germline CDR1 SGDLS, CDR2 YYNGEE. Trimming shortened V by 2 bases and J by 0 bases, and 5 bases separated the two germline ends. This CDR3 reads CASSVGANTGELFF. The CDR3 bases are TGTGCCAGCAGCGTCGGGGCGAACACCGGGGAGCTGTTTTTT. Combining the CDR3 with reference TRBV9 and TRBJ2-2 gives the whole variable domain DSGVTQTPKHLITATGQRVTLRCSPRSGDLSVYWYQQSLDQGLQFLIQYYNGEERAKGNILERFSAQQFPDLHSELNLSSLELGDSALYFCASSVGANTGELFFGEGSRLTVL.

For the CDR3, the DNA is TGTGCCAGCAGTCCGGTAGGACAGAGGGACACTGAAGCTTTCTTT. Residues: CASSPVGQRDTEAFF. This chain connects TRBV28 to TRBJ1-1, with D perhaps matching TRBD1 (6 bases). The CDR3 extends over 15 amino acids. CDR1 MDHEN and CDR2 SYDVKM come from the germline V gene. The germline V and J ends were trimmed by 5 bases and 3 bases, with 16 bases remaining between them.

The rearrangement joins TRBV5-4 to TRBJ1-5; weak D call: TRBD1 (5 bases). Germline loops: CDR1 SGHNT, CDR2 YYREEE (reference sequence). Trimming removed 2 bases from V and 7 bases from J, with 10 bases in between. The CDR3 consists of 13 residues. In DNA, the CDR3 is TGTGCCAGCAGCTTCGGGTGGGGCCAGCCCCAGCATTTT. Amino acids: CASSFGWGQPQHF.

This sequence joins TRBV7-9 and TRBJ2-2, with D hard to call. Germline V gives CDR1 SEHNR, CDR2 FQNEAQ (reference sequence). CDR3 length equals 15 residues. Trimming took off 1 base at V and 1 base at J, with 7 bases between the two ends. CDR3 region: CASSLDWVNTGELFF. The CDR3 DNA follows: TGTGCCAGCAGCTTAGACTGGGTGAACACCGGGGAGCTGTTTTTT.

The rearrangement joins TRBV15 to TRBJ1-2; no reliable D call. Germline CDR1 and CDR2: LNHNV and YYDKDF (reference sequence). The V and J ends lost 0 bases and 4 bases respectively, with 6 bases between them. The CDR3 totals 13 residues. As DNA, the CDR3 is TGTGCCACCAGCAGAGAGGGCGGCTATGGCTACACCTTC. Translating it yields CATSREGGYGYTF.

The V call is TRBV4-2, the J call TRBJ2-7, with TRBD2 matching 7 bases. With V trimmed by 3 bases and J by 3 bases, 2 bases remained unmatched. Germline lookup yields CDR1 LGHNA and CDR2 YNFKEQ. CDR3 length equals 13 residues. CDR3 bases: TGTGCCAGCAGCCAGGGGACTAACTACGAGCAGTACTTC. Protein product: CASSQGTNYEQYF.

The gene calls are TRBV12-5 and TRBJ1-6; D may be TRBD1 (5 bases). Trimming took 0 bases from V and 3 from J, leaving 21 bases between them. CDR3 length equals 20 residues. The V gene's germline CDR1 is LGHNT and CDR2 FRNRAP. The chain's CDR3 is CASGLVLGGTILRYNSPLHF. The CDR3, as DNA: TGTGCTAGTGGTTTGGTACTTGGAGGGACGATCCTTCGCTATAATTCACCCCTCCACTTT.

This clone has only one observation. The genes are TRBV7-2 and TRBJ1-2, with 12 bases lining up with TRBD1. This CDR3 region has 17 residues. CDR1 and CDR2 (germline): SGHTA, FQGNSA. V lost 5 bases, J lost 5 bases, and 12 bases stayed unmatched. The CDR3 DNA follows: TGTGCCAGCAGCACCGGGACAGGGGGCGCTATTCAATATGGCTACACCTTC. It is translated as CASSTGTGGAIQYGYTF. Supplemented by reference TRBV7-2 and TRBJ1-2, the full variable domain reads GAGVSQSPSNKVTEKGKDVELRCDPISGHTALYWYRQSLGQGLEFLIYFQGNSAPDKSGLPSDRFSAERTGGSVSTLTIQRTQQEDSAVYLCASSTGTGGAIQYGYTFGSGTRLTVV.

The V call is TRBV7-2, the J call TRBJ2-7; maybe TRBD2 (5 bases). The germline V and J ends were trimmed by 2 bases and 0 bases, with 11 bases remaining between them. Germline V gives CDR1 SGHTA, CDR2 FQGNSA. The CDR3 consists of 15 residues. The CDR3 nucleotides are TGTGCCAGCAGCTTAATTTCGGGAAGCTCCTACGAGCAGTACTTC. Its translation: CASSLISGSSYEQYF.

The chain carries TRBV5-8 and TRBJ1-4; D unresolved. V was shortened by 1 base and J by 4 bases, with 14 bases between the two germline ends. The CDR3 length is 16 residues. Per germline, CDR1 SGHTS and CDR2 YDEGEE. The CDR3 reads CASSLLRTYGNEKLFF. The CDR3 DNA sequence: TGTGCCAGCAGCTTGTTGAGGACGTACGGTAATGAAAAACTGTTTTTT. The full variable domain, its missing parts supplied by reference TRBV5-8 and TRBJ1-4, is EAGVTQSPTHLIKTRGQQATLRCSPISGHTSVYWYQQALGLGLQFLLWYDEGEERNRGNFPPRFSGRQFPNYSSELNVNALELEDSALYLCASSLLRTYGNEKLFFGSGTQLSVL.

The V and J genes are TRBV6-5 and TRBJ2-3, with TRBD1 matching over 7 bases. CDR1 is MNHEY and CDR2 is SVGAGI in the germline V gene. The CDR3 has 15 residues. The trim removed 0 bases at V and 4 bases at J, leaving 4 bases unmatched. The CDR3 loop reads CASSYSTGIADTQYF. CDR3 bases: TGTGCCAGCAGTTACTCGACAGGGATCGCAGATACGCAGTATTTT.

This sequence joins TRBV5-1 and TRBJ1-4, with D possibly TRBD1 on 5 matching bases. The germline V gene has CDR1 SGHRS and CDR2 YFSETQ. The V gene lost 3 bases and the J gene lost 4 bases, with 16 bases spanning the gap. The CDR3 extends over 16 amino acids. In nucleotides, the CDR3 is TGCGCCAGCAGCTCGGGGGTTTCGAGCCATAATGAAAAACTGTTTTTT. This gives the protein CASSSGVSSHNEKLFF.

In regard to this clone: The identical CDR3 is also encoded by other nucleotide sequences in the sample. The chain carries TRBV5-1 and TRBJ1-1, with D unclear. Per germline, CDR1 SGHRS and CDR2 YFSETQ. This CDR3 is built from 14 residues. V lost 0 bases and J 0 bases, leaving 6 bases between the germline ends. CDR3 in DNA: TGCGCCAGCAGCTTGGCCGGCATGAACACTGAAGCTTTCTTT. This codes for CASSLAGMNTEAFF.

This rearrangement joins TRBV5-1 to TRBJ2-1; TRBD2 agrees at 8 bases. The germline gives CDR1 SGHRS, CDR2 YFSETQ. The J segment lost 3 bases and the V segment lost 0 bases, leaving 8 bases of the junction unmatched. The CDR3 has 17 amino acids. CDR3 region: CASSLGRTSQIYNEQFF. For the CDR3, the DNA is TGCGCCAGCAGCTTGGGAAGGACTAGCCAAATCTACAATGAGCAGTTCTTC.